These 13 T cell receptor beta chains were sequenced from one sample in a study of CD8 T cells in ankylosing spondylitis. Each CDR3 protein gets one entry after TCRdb re-called the 5' RACE reads with MiXCR. The table lists more than 200,000 distinct CDR3 sequences, more than 20% of them singletons. Sequencing used blood, either unsorted or a sorted T cell fraction (not recorded which). These receptors all come from a male donor with ankylosing spondylitis or in good health (not recorded which).

V usage is TRBV24-1 and J usage is TRBJ2-1; no reliable D call. Trimming left V 3 bases short and J 9 bases short, with 14 bases between. The CDR3 is 14 amino acids. The germline gives CDR1 KGHDR, CDR2 SFDVKD. DNA for the CDR3: TGTGCCACCAGTGATGACCTCGTGGCTTCTGAGCAGTTCTTC. The encoded protein is CATSDDLVASEQFF.

This rearrangement joins TRBV6-1 to TRBJ1-5, with D uncertain. The CDR3 extends over 13 amino acids. The V end lost 8 bases, the J end lost 0 bases, and 8 bases lay between the germline ends. Germline values: CDR1 MNHNS, CDR2 SASEGT. The CDR3 nucleotides read TGTGCCAGCGGCAGGAGTAGCAATCAGCCCCAGCATTTT. This encodes CASGRSSNQPQHF.

This clonotype appeared many times. This chain links TRBV20-1 with TRBJ2-5, with D perhaps TRBD2 (6 bases). Germline assignment: CDR1 DFQATT and CDR2 SNEGSKA (reference sequence). Trimming removed 6 bases from V and 5 bases from J, with 13 bases in between. This CDR3 spans 12 amino acids. CDR3 nucleotide sequence: TGCAGTGCCGATACTAGCCGCGAGACCCAGTACTTC. Translation gives CSADTSRETQYF.

In this sample, this clonotype turned up many times. V and J are TRBV5-6 and TRBJ2-7; D is undetermined. Trimming removed 3 bases from V and 5 bases from J, with 15 bases in between. The CDR3 contains 14 residues. Germline V gene lookup returns CDR1 SGHDT and CDR2 YYEEEE. For the CDR3, the DNA is TGTGCCAGCAGCTACCTTAGGGCGTCCAACGAGCAGTACTTC. Amino acid sequence: CASSYLRASNEQYF.

This clonotype came up many times. The chain joins TRBV20-1 to TRBJ1-2; 9 nucleotides match TRBD1. The CDR3 contains 15 residues. CDR1 DFQATT and CDR2 SNEGSKA come from the germline V gene (reference sequence). After removal of 1 base from V and 2 bases from J, the junction contained 5 bases not matched to a gene. CDR3 sequence: CSARGTGAQNYGYTF. CDR3 DNA sequence: TGCAGTGCTAGAGGGACAGGGGCGCAGAACTATGGCTACACCTTC.

This clonotype was counted many times. The rearrangement uses TRBV4-1 and TRBJ1-4, with D tentatively TRBD1 (6 bases). Trimming stripped 0 bases from V and 11 bases from J, with 16 bases between. The CDR3 loop spans 15 amino acids. Germline-derived CDR1 and CDR2 are MGHRA and YSYEKL. For the CDR3, the DNA is TGCGCCAGCAGCCAAGAAAGTCTCGGGGGGCCCAAACTGTTTTTT. Its protein product is CASSQESLGGPKLFF.

In its sample, this clonotype was seen a few times. V gene TRBV3-1 combines with J gene TRBJ1-2, with D maybe TRBD1 (6 bases). This CDR3 contains 15 residues. The germline gives CDR1 LGHDT, CDR2 YNNKEL (reference sequence). V shed 4 bases and J shed 8 bases, with 20 bases lying between them. The CDR3 loop is CASSPGGNRVEGYTF. The CDR3 DNA is TGTGCCAGCAGCCCGGGGGGCAACAGGGTAGAGGGCTACACCTTC.

This clonotype occurred a few times. CDR3 in DNA: TGTGCCAGTAGTATGATTGGGGGGCGGTTCCAGTTCTTC. Amino acids: CASSMIGGRFQFF. This sequence joins TRBV19 and TRBJ2-1; D is tentatively TRBD1 or TRBD2 (6 bases each). The CDR3 consists of 13 residues. The germline V gene encodes CDR1 LNHDA and CDR2 SQIVND (reference sequence). V was shortened by 3 bases and J by 13 bases, with 16 bases between the two germline ends.

This chain joins TRBV20-1 and TRBJ2-3; D tentatively reads TRBD1 or TRBD2 (5 bases each). Germline CDR1 reads DFQATT; CDR2 reads SNEGSKA (reference sequence). There are 16 residues in the CDR3. The V and J ends lost 6 bases and 2 bases respectively, with 21 bases between them. CDR3 DNA sequence: TGCAGTGCAATTTCGGTCCGGGACCGAGACACAGATACGCAGTATTTT. Translating gives CSAISVRDRDTDTQYF.

Many counts were recorded for this clonotype. The rearrangement uses TRBV9 and TRBJ2-2; TRBD1 is a possible D gene (6 bases). V was trimmed by 2 bases and J by 2 bases, leaving 10 bases between them. This CDR3 spans 15 amino acids. The germline V gene encodes CDR1 SGDLS and CDR2 YYNGEE. CDR3 protein: CASSVSGTNTGELFF. The CDR3 bases are TGTGCCAGCAGCGTTTCCGGGACAAACACCGGGGAGCTGTTTTTT.

This clonotype was counted only a few times. The rearrangement uses TRBV10-1 and TRBJ2-7; D unclear. The germline V gene encodes CDR1 WNHNN and CDR2 SYGVQD (reference sequence). The CDR3 loop spans 14 amino acids. V was clipped by 5 bases and J by 2 bases, with 13 bases between them. CDR3 in amino acids: CASSPRRPPYEQYF. The CDR3 bases are TGCGCCAGCAGTCCTCGACGGCCTCCCTACGAGCAGTACTTC.

This clonotype was counted between two and nine times. J is TRBJ2-1 and V is TRBV20-1; the match to TRBD2 covers 7 bases. Trimming cost V 2 bases and J 5 bases; bases outside gene matches: 0. CDR1 is DFQATT and CDR2 is SNEGSKA in the germline V gene (reference sequence). The CDR3 runs to 12 residues. CDR3 region: CSARRGDNEQFF. CDR3 DNA sequence: TGCAGTGCTAGACGGGGGGACAATGAGCAGTTCTTC.

The chain employs TRBV20-1 and TRBJ2-7, with 9 positions matching TRBD1. Germline V CDR1 and CDR2: DFQATT, SNEGSKA (reference sequence). CDR3 length: 16 residues. Losses at the gene ends were 5 bases for V and 4 bases for J; bases not matched to a gene: 15. CDR3 region: CSAGGGTGKFAYEQYF. The CDR3 DNA reads as TGCAGTGCTGGAGGGGGGACAGGGAAGTTCGCATACGAGCAGTACTTC.